Listed below are T cell receptor beta chains from one sample, sequenced in a study of identical twins' blood T cells. TCRdb reanalysed the 5' RACE reads using MiXCR and keeps one entry per CDR3 protein. Found here are 300,000 to 400,000 distinct CDR3 sequences, about 28% of them singletons; the top ten hold 6.1%. Sequenced material: PBMCs. These receptors all come from a woman aged 18-49 years in good health. Both conserved end residues are part of each CDR3. Each record gives: V gene, D gene, J gene, clone size, CDR3 DNA, CDR3 protein. A D gene is named only where the DNA matches it firmly. The size of a clone is reported for some rows only, either as once, few or many, or as a class for expanded clones.

v_gene: TRBV2; d_gene: TRBD1; j_gene: TRBJ1-4; abundance: many; CDR3nt: TGTGCCAGCAACAAGGGACAGGGGAATGAAAAACTGTTTTTT; CDR3aa: CASNKGQGNEKLFF
v_gene: TRBV19; d_gene: NA; j_gene: TRBJ1-1; abundance: many; CDR3nt: TGTGCCACCCTGAGGGGTACTGAAGCTTTCTTT; CDR3aa: CATLRGTEAFF
v_gene: TRBV5-1; d_gene: NA; j_gene: TRBJ1-1; abundance: NA; CDR3nt: TGCGCCAGCAGCTTAACCCCGGAGGAGATGATGAACACTGAAGCTTTCTTT; CDR3aa: CASSLTPEEMMNTEAFF
v_gene: TRBV6-5; d_gene: NA; j_gene: TRBJ1-5; abundance: many; CDR3nt: TGTGCCAGCAGTTACCTTAAGGGGCAGCCCCAGCATTTT; CDR3aa: CASSYLKGQPQHF
v_gene: TRBV12-3/TRBV12-4; d_gene: NA; j_gene: TRBJ1-2; abundance: few; CDR3nt: TGTGCCAGCAGTTACAGGGAGGTTAATGGCTACACCTTC; CDR3aa: CASSYREVNGYTF
v_gene: TRBV12-3/TRBV12-4; d_gene: NA; j_gene: TRBJ1-5; abundance: many; CDR3nt: TGTGCCAGCAGCCCAGGGTTGGGCCGCAATCAGCCCCAGCATTTT; CDR3aa: CASSPGLGRNQPQHF
v_gene: TRBV29-1; d_gene: NA; j_gene: TRBJ1-5; abundance: NA; CDR3nt: TGCAGCGCCGGGGGAGGGTCAAATCAGCCCCAGCATTTT; CDR3aa: CSAGGGSNQPQHF
v_gene: TRBV7-9; d_gene: NA; j_gene: TRBJ1-6; abundance: NA; CDR3nt: TGTGCCAGCAGCTTGGATGGTACCGGTTCACCCCTCCACTTT; CDR3aa: CASSLDGTGSPLHF
v_gene: TRBV4-1; d_gene: NA; j_gene: TRBJ1-1; abundance: few; CDR3nt: TGCGCCAGCATGGGGCTGCTTAGGGGAACTGAAGCTTTCTTT; CDR3aa: CASMGLLRGTEAFF
v_gene: TRBV5-8; d_gene: NA; j_gene: TRBJ1-3; abundance: few; CDR3nt: TGTGCCAGCAGCTTCCTAGGAACCTCTGGAAACACCATATATTTT; CDR3aa: CASSFLGTSGNTIYF
v_gene: TRBV19; d_gene: NA; j_gene: TRBJ1-1; abundance: few; CDR3nt: TGTGCCAGTAGTCTCGGGACGCCCGAAACTGAAGCTTTCTTT; CDR3aa: CASSLGTPETEAFF
v_gene: TRBV7-9; d_gene: NA; j_gene: TRBJ1-2; abundance: NA; CDR3nt: TGTGCCAGCAGCTTAAGGACCATAAGCGGGTATATAGCTGGCTACACCTTC; CDR3aa: CASSLRTISGYIAGYTF
v_gene: TRBV20-1; d_gene: NA; j_gene: TRBJ1-2; abundance: NA; CDR3nt: TGCAGTGCCTACTCCCCTACAGTGCGGAACCCCTATGGCTACACCTTC; CDR3aa: CSAYSPTVRNPYGYTF
v_gene: TRBV20-1; d_gene: TRBD1; j_gene: TRBJ1-1; abundance: NA; CDR3nt: TGCAGTGTTCCGGACAGGGATGAGAGTGGGGGCACTGAAGCTTTCTTT; CDR3aa: CSVPDRDESGGTEAFF
v_gene: TRBV20-1; d_gene: TRBD2; j_gene: TRBJ2-1; abundance: NA; CDR3nt: TGCAGTGCTAGAGATCAGGCTAGCGGGGGATACAATGAGCAGTTCTTC; CDR3aa: CSARDQASGGYNEQFF
v_gene: TRBV6-5; d_gene: TRBD2; j_gene: TRBJ2-1; abundance: few; CDR3nt: TGTGCCAGCAGTTGGTCGGGACTAGCGGGAGGGGGCAATGAGCAGTTCTTC; CDR3aa: CASSWSGLAGGGNEQFF
v_gene: TRBV12-3/TRBV12-4; d_gene: TRBD1; j_gene: TRBJ1-3; abundance: many; CDR3nt: TGTGCCAGCAGTCTAACAGGGGGAGGAAGAAACACCATATATTTT; CDR3aa: CASSLTGGGRNTIYF
v_gene: TRBV5-1; d_gene: NA; j_gene: TRBJ2-3; abundance: few; CDR3nt: TGCGCCAGCAGCTTGTTGGCGGCCAAGCGCACAGATACGCAGTATTTT; CDR3aa: CASSLLAAKRTDTQYF
v_gene: TRBV6-1; d_gene: NA; j_gene: TRBJ2-2; abundance: NA; CDR3nt: TGTGCCAGCAGGGTCTCGAACACCGGGGAGCTGTTTTTT; CDR3aa: CASRVSNTGELFF